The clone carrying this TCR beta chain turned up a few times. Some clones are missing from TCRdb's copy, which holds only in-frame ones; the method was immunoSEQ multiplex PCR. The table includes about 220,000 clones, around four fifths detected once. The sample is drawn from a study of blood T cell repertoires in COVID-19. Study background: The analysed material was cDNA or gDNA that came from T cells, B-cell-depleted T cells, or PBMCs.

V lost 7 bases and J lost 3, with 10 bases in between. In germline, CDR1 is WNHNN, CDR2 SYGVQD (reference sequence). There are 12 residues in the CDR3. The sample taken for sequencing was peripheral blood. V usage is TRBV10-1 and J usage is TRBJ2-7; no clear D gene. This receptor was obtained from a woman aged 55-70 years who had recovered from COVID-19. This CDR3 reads CASTGPFYEQYF. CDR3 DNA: TGCGCCAGCACTGGCCCTTTCTACGAGCAGTACTTC.